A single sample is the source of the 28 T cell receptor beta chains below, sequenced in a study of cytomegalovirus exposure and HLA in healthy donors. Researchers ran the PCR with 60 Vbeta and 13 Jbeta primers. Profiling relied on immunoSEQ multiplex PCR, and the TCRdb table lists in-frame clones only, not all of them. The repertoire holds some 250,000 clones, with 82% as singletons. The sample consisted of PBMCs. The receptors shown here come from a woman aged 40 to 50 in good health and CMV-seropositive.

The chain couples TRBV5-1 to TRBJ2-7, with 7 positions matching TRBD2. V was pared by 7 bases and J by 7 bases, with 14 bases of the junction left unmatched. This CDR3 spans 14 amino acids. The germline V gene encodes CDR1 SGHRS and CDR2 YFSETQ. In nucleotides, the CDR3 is TGCGCCAGCGGGGGGGACGGGCGCCCGGGTGAGCAGTACTTC. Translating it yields CASGGDGRPGEQYF. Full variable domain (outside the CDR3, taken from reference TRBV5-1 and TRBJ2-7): KAGVTQTPRYLIKTRGQQVTLSCSPISGHRSVSWYQQTPGQGLQFLFEYFSETQRNKGNFPGRFSGRQFSNSRSEMNVSTLELGDSALYLCASGGDGRPGEQYFGPGTRLTVT.

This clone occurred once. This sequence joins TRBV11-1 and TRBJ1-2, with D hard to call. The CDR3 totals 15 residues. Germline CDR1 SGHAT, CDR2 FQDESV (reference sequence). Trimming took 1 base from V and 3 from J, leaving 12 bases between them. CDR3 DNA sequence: TGTGCCAGCAGCTTAGACCCCGAGGGTGACTATGGCTACACCTTC. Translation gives CASSLDPEGDYGYTF.

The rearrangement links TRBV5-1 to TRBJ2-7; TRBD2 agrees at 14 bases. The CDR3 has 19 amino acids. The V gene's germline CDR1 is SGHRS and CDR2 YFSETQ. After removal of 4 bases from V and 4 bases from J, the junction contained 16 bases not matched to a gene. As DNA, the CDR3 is TGCGCCAGCAGCCCGAGGACTAGCGGGAGGCGGACCCCCAGATACGAGCAGTACTTC. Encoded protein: CASSPRTSGRRTPRYEQYF.

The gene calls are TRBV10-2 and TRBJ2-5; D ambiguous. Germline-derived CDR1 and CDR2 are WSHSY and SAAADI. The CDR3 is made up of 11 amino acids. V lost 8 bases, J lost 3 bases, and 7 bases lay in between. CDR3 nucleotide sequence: TGCGCCAGCCGGGTAAAAGAGACCCAGTACTTC. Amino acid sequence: CASRVKETQYF.

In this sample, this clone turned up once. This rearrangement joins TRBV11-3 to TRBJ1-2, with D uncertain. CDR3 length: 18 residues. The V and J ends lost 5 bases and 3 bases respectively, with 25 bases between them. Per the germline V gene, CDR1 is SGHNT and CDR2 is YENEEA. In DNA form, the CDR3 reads TGTGCCAGCAGCGCTAGGCTTTTCCCCACTCCCTTTGACTATGGCTACACCTTC. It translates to CASSARLFPTPFDYGYTF.

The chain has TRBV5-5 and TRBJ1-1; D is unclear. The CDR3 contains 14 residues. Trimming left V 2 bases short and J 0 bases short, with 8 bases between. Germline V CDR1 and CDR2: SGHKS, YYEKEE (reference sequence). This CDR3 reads CASSFRQMNTEAFF. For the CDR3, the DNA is TGTGCCAGCAGCTTTAGACAAATGAACACTGAAGCTTTCTTT.

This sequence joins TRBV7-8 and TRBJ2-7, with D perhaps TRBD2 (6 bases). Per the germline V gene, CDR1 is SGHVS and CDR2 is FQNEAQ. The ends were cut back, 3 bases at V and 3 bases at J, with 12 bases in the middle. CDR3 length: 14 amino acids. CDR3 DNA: TGTGCCAGCAGCTTCGGGACTGGAGGCTACGAGCAGTACTTC. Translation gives CASSFGTGGYEQYF.

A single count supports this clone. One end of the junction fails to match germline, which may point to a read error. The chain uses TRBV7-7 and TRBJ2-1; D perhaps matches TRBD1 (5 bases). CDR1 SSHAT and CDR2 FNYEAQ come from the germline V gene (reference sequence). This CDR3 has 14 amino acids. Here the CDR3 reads CASSLTGPYNEQFF. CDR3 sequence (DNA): TGTGCTAGCAGCTTAACAGGTCCCTACAATGAGCAGTTCTTC.

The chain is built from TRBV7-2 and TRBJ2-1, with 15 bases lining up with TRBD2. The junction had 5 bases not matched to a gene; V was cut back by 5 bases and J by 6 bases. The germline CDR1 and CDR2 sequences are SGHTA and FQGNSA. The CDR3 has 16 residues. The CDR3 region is CASSKGLAGGRNEQFF. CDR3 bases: TGTGCCAGCAGCAAGGGACTAGCGGGAGGCCGCAATGAGCAGTTCTTC.

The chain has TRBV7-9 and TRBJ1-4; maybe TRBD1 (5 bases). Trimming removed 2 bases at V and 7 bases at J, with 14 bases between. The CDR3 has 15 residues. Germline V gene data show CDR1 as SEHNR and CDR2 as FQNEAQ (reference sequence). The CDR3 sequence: CASSLTGFFGEKLFF. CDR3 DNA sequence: TGTGCCAGCAGCTTAACAGGTTTTTTTGGTGAAAAACTGTTTTTT.

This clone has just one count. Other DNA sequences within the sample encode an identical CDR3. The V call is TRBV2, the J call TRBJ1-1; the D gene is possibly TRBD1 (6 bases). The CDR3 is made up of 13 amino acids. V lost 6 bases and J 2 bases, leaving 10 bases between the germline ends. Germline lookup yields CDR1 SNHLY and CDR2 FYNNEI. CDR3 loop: CASSEQGNTEAFF. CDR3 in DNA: TGTGCCAGCAGCGAACAGGGAAACACTGAAGCTTTCTTT.

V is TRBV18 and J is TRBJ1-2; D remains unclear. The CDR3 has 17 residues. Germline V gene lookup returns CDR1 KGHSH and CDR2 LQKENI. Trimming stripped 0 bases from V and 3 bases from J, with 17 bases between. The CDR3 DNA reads TGTGCCAGCTCACCACCGACGGCCGCACAGAGGGACTATGGCTACACCTTC. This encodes CASSPPTAAQRDYGYTF.

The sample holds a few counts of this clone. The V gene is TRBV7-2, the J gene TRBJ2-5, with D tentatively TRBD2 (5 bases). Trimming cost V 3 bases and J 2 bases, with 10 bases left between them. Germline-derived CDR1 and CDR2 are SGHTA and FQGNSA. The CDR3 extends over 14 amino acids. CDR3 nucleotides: TGTGCCAGCAGCTTCTCGGCGGGTCAAGAGACCCAGTACTTC. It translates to CASSFSAGQETQYF.

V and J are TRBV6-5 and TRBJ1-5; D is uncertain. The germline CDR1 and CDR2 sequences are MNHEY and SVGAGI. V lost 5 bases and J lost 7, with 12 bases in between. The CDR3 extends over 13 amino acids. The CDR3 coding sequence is TGTGCCAGCAGTGTTAGCCTAGAGCAGCCCCAGCATTTT. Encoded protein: CASSVSLEQPQHF.

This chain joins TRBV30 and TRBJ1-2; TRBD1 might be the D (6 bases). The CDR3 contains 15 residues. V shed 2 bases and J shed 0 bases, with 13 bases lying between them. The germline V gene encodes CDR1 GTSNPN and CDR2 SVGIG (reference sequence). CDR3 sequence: CAWSQRQEANYGYTF. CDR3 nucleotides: TGTGCCTGGAGTCAGAGACAGGAAGCTAACTATGGCTACACCTTC.

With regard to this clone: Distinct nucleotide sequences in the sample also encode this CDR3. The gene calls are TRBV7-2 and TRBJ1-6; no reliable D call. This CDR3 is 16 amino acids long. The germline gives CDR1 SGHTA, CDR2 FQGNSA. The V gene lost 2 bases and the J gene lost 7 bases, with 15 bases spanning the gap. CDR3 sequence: CASSLLMGGSNSPLHF. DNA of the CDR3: TGTGCCAGCAGCTTACTAATGGGAGGGTCGAATTCACCCCTCCACTTT.

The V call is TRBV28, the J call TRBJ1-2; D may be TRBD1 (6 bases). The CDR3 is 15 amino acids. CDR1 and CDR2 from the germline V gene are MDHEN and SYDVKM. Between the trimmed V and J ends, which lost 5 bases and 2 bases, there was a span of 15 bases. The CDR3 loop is CASSPGGGRNYGYTF. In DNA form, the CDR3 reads TGTGCCAGCAGTCCCGGCGGGGGGCGGAACTATGGCTACACCTTC.

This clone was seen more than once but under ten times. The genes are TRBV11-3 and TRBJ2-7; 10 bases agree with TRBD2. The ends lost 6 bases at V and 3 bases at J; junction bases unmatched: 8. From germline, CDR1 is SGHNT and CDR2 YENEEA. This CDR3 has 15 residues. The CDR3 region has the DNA TGTGCCAGCAGTTTGACCGGGACTAGCGTCTACGAGCAGTACTTC. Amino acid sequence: CASSLTGTSVYEQYF. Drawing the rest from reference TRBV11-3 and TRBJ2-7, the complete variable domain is EAGVVQSPRYKIIEKKQPVAFWCNPISGHNTLYWYLQNLGQGPELLIRYENEEAVDDSQLPKDRFSAERLKGVDSTLKIQPAELGDSAVYLCASSLTGTSVYEQYFGPGTRLTVT.

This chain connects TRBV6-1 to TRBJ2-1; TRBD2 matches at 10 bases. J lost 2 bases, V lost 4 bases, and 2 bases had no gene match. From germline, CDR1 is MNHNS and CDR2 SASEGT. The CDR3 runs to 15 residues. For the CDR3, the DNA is TGTGCCAGCAGTGCTCTAGCGGGGGCCTACAATGAGCAGTTCTTC. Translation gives CASSALAGAYNEQFF.

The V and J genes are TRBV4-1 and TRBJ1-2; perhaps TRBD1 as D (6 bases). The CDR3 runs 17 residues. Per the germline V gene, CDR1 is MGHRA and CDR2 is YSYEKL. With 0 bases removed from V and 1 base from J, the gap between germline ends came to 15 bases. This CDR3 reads CASSQDMGASDNYGYTF. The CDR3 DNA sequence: TGCGCCAGCAGCCAAGATATGGGGGCCTCCGATAACTATGGCTACACCTTC.

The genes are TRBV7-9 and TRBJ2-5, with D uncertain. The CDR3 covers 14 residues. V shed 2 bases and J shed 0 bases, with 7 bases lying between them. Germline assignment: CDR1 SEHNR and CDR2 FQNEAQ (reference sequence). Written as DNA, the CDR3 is TGTGCCAGCAGCTTAAGTTTAGACCAAGAGACCCAGTACTTC. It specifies CASSLSLDQETQYF.

This chain's CDR3 is CASSLRLTGTDTQYF. CDR3 DNA: TGTGCCAGCAGCTTAAGATTGACAGGCACAGATACGCAGTATTTT. The rearrangement links TRBV7-2 to TRBJ2-3; the D gene is possibly TRBD1 (5 bases). Germline V gene data show CDR1 as SGHTA and CDR2 as FQGNSA. Trimming removed 2 bases at V and 1 base at J, with 10 bases between. This CDR3 spans 15 amino acids.

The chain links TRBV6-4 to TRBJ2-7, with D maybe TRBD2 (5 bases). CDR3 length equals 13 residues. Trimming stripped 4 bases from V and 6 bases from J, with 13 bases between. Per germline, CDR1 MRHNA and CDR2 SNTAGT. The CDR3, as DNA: TGTGCCAGCAGTGTCACGGACGAGGGCGAGCAGTACTTC. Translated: CASSVTDEGEQYF.

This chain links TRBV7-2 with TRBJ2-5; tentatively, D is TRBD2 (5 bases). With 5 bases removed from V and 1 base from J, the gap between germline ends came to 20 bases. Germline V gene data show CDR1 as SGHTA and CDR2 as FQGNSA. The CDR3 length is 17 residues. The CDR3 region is CASSDYLRRAIQETQYF. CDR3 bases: TGTGCCAGCAGCGACTACCTCCGGCGGGCAATCCAAGAGACCCAGTACTTC.

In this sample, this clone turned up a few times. The CDR3 protein is CASSRDHGTGVQPQHF. The CDR3 nucleotides are TGTGCCAGCAGCCGAGATCATGGGACAGGGGTTCAGCCCCAGCATTTT. The rearrangement links TRBV4-2 to TRBJ1-5; 10 bases fit TRBD1. CDR3 size: 16 residues. Germline CDR1 is LGHNA and CDR2 is YNFKEQ. The trim removed 4 bases at V and 6 bases at J, leaving 9 bases unmatched.

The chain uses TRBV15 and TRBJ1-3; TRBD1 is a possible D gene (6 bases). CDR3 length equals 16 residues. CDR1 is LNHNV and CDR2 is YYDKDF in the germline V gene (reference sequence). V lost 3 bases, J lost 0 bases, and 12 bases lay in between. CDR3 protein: CATSRETGFSGNTIYF. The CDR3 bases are TGTGCCACCAGCAGGGAGACAGGATTCTCTGGAAACACCATATATTTT.

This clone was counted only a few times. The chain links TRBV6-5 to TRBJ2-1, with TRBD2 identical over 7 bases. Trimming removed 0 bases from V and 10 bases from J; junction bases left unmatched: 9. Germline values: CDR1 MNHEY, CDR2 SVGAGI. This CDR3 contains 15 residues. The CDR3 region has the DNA TGTGCCAGCAGTTACTCGAGGGGCCTGGGAGGGGAGCAGTTCTTC. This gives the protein CASSYSRGLGGEQFF.

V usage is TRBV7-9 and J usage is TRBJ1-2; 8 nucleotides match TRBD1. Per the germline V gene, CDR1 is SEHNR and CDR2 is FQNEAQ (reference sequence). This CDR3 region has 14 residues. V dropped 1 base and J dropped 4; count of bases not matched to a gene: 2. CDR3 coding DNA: TGTGCCAGCAGCTTAGGGACAGGGACCTATGGCTACACCTTC. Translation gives CASSLGTGTYGYTF.